This T cell receptor beta chain appears in the sequencing data of a study of T cell changes during pregnancy in multiple sclerosis. The table came from immunoSEQ multiplex PCR; TCRdb's copy has only in-frame clones and leaves some out. Of about 40,000 clones detected, roughly 90% appear once; the ten largest clones hold about 0.42%. Germline CDR1 is GTSNPN and CDR2 is SVGIG (reference sequence). V was clipped by 5 bases and J by 0 bases; unmatched bases: 9. This CDR3 has 17 amino acids. The sequencing used CD4+ T cells from peripheral blood mononuclear cells, collected in the third trimester of pregnancy. This clonotype was sampled from a female donor with multiple sclerosis, enrolled in a pregnancy study. V usage is TRBV30 and J usage is TRBJ2-6, with 8 bases aligning to TRBD1. This CDR3 is CAWYNRDRFSGANVLTF. The CDR3 DNA reads as TGTGCCTGGTATAACCGGGACAGGTTCTCTGGGGCCAACGTCCTGACTTTC.